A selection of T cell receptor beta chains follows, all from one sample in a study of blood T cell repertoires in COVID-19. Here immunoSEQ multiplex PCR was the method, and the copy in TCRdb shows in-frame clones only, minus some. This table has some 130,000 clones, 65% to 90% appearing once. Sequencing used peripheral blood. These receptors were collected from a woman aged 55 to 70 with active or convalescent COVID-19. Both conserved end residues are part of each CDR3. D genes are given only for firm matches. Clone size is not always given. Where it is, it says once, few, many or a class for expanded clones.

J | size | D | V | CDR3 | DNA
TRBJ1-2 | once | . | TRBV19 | CASSIDTTAGYGYTF | TGTGCCAGTAGTATAGATACGACGGCGGGGTATGGCTACACCTTC
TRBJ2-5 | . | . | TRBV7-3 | CASSPGAQETQYF | TGTGCCAGCAGCCCGGGAGCCCAAGAGACCCAGTACTTC
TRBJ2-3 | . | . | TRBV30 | CAWSTGDTQYF | TGTGCCTGGAGTACGGGAGATACGCAGTATTTT
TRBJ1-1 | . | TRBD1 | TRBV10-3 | CAISLGQGTNTEAFF | TGTGCCATCAGCCTCGGACAGGGAACGAACACTGAAGCTTTCTTT
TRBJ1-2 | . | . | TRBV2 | CASRSVLPGYTF | TGTGCCAGCAGGAGTGTCCTACCTGGCTACACCTTC
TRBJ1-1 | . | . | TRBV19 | CASRAGLNTEAFF | TGTGCCAGTAGGGCAGGGCTTAACACTGAAGCTTTCTTT
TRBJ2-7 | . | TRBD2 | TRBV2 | CASQGLAASYEQYF | TGTGCCAGCCAGGGACTAGCGGCCTCCTACGAGCAGTACTTC
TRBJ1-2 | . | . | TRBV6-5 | CASSQGGRNGYTF | TGTGCCAGCAGCCAGGGAGGGAGGAATGGCTACACCTTC
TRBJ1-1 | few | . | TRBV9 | CASSVRGNTEAFF | TGTGCCAGCAGCGTTCGGGGGAACACTGAAGCTTTCTTT
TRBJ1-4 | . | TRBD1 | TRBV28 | CASSQRTGPNEKLFF | TGTGCCAGCAGCCAGAGGACAGGTCCGAATGAAAAACTGTTTTTT
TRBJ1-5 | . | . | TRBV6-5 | CASRGGTPQHF | TGTGCCAGCAGGGGGGGGACACCCCAGCATTTT
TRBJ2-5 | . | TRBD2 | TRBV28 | CASSLTTSGGSGETQYF | TGTGCCAGCAGTTTAACCACTAGCGGGGGTTCGGGGGAGACCCAGTACTTC
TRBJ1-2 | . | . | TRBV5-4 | CASSPSRDSNYGYTF | TGTGCCAGCAGCCCCAGCCGGGACTCTAACTATGGCTACACCTTC
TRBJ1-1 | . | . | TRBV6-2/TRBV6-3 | CASSSPSGGTEIAEAFF | TGTGCCAGCAGTTCCCCTTCGGGAGGAACAGAGATCGCTGAAGCTTTCTTT
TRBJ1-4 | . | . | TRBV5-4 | CASSLDRDEKLFF | TGTGCCAGCAGCTTGGACAGGGATGAAAAACTGTTTTTT
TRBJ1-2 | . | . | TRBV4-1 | CASSARGTRTF | TGCGCCAGCAGCGCCCGGGGGACGAGGACCTTC
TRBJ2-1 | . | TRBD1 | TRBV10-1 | CASSQGQGLNNEQFF | TGCGCCAGCAGCCAGGGACAGGGCTTAAACAATGAGCAGTTCTTC
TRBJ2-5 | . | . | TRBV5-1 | CASSLALASETQYF | TGCGCCAGCAGCTTGGCTCTGGCCTCAGAGACCCAGTACTTC
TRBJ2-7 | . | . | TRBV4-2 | CASSQGEEVAYEQYF | TGTGCCAGCAGCCAAGGTGAGGAAGTAGCCTACGAGCAGTACTTC
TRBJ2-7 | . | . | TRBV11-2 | CASSRTVDYEQYF | TGTGCCAGCAGCCGGACAGTCGACTACGAGCAGTACTTC
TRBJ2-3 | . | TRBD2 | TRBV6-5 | CASSLAGTDTQYF | TGTGCCAGCAGTTTAGCGGGGACAGATACGCAGTATTTT
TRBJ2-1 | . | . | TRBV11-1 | CASSLVPQRYEQFF | TGTGCCAGCAGCTTAGTCCCCCAGAGGTATGAGCAGTTCTTC
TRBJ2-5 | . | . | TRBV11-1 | CASSLGVGRETQYF | TGTGCCAGCAGCTTAGGTGTGGGGAGGGAGACCCAGTACTTC